These 25 T cell receptor beta chains were all obtained from the same sample, sequenced in a study of T cell repertoires and Cas9 in healthy adults (dated by TCRdb to about 2018). The receptor library was made with the immunoSEQ multiplex PCR assay. TCRdb limited this immuneACCESS table to in-frame rearrangements with V and J called. A share of clones is missing; checked studies link under half to unresolved V genes, and the rest is unexplained. The sample yields 20,000 to 25,000 clones; roughly 90% were counted once. Clones ranked in the top ten supply around 0.71% of the sample. The specimen was CD4+ effector T cells (CD127+, CD25-, CD137-, CD154-) from PBMCs; culture status not recorded. The receptors stem from a human donor in good health.

The chain employs TRBV27 and TRBJ2-1, with D perhaps TRBD1 (6 bases). Germline lookup yields CDR1 MNHEY and CDR2 SMNVEV (reference sequence). With 4 bases removed from V and 2 bases from J, the gap between germline ends came to 9 bases. The length of the CDR3 is 14 residues. CDR3 protein: CASSYRDTYNEQFF. CDR3 in DNA: TGTGCCAGCAGTTACCGGGACACCTACAATGAGCAGTTCTTC.

The rearrangement uses TRBV6-5 and TRBJ1-6; no clear D gene. This CDR3 region has 13 residues. Germline values: CDR1 MNHEY, CDR2 SVGAGI. The V end lost 5 bases, the J end lost 10 bases, and 12 bases lay between the germline ends. CDR3 bases: TGTGCCAGCAGTGACCAAACTGAGTCACCCCTCCACTTT. This encodes CASSDQTESPLHF.

This clone was picked up a small number of times. The rearrangement links TRBV7-4 to TRBJ1-1; D unresolved. Trimming took off 7 bases at V and 0 bases at J, with 21 bases between the two ends. The CDR3 extends over 17 amino acids. Germline V CDR1 and CDR2: SGHVT, SQSDAQ. CDR3 loop: CASIPQASVFMNTEAFF. As DNA, the CDR3 is TGTGCCAGCATCCCCCAAGCTAGTGTTTTCATGAACACTGAAGCTTTCTTT.

The chain has TRBV10-2 and TRBJ2-1, with TRBD2 matching 9 bases. V lost 5 bases to trimming and J lost 5 bases; unmatched junction nucleotides: 7. The CDR3 has 15 residues. Germline V CDR1 and CDR2: WSHSY, SAAADI. Written as DNA, the CDR3 is TGCGCCAGCAGTCCGAAAGGACTAGCGAACAATGAGCAGTTCTTC. Amino acid sequence: CASSPKGLANNEQFF.

The V and J genes are TRBV2 and TRBJ1-3, with D hard to call. V shed 5 bases and J shed 4 bases, with 12 bases lying between them. This CDR3 comprises 14 residues. CDR1 and CDR2 from the germline V gene are SNHLY and FYNNEI. CDR3 in DNA: TGTGCCAGCAGTCCCCTGGTCGTCGGAAACACCATATATTTT. Translated, it gives CASSPLVVGNTIYF. The variable domain in full, completed from reference TRBV2 and TRBJ1-3, reads EPEVTQTPSHQVTQMGQEVILRCVPISNHLYFYWYRQILGQKVEFLVSFYNNEISEKSEIFDDQFSVERPDGSNFTLKIRSTKLEDSAMYFCASSPLVVGNTIYFGEGSWLTVV.

The rearrangement uses TRBV11-1 and TRBJ1-2, with D maybe TRBD1 (5 bases). With 5 bases removed from V and 5 bases from J, the gap between germline ends came to 15 bases. Germline CDR1 reads SGHAT; CDR2 reads FQDESV (reference sequence). CDR3 length: 14 residues. The CDR3: CASSRTRGGYGYTF. The DNA of the CDR3 is TGTGCCAGCAGCCGGACACGGGGGGGGTATGGCTACACCTTC.

The V gene is TRBV28, the J gene TRBJ1-6; D possibly corresponds to TRBD1 (5 bases). Germline values: CDR1 MDHEN, CDR2 SYDVKM. CDR3 length: 17 amino acids. V dropped 3 bases and J dropped 0 bases, with 12 bases sitting between them. The CDR3 sequence: CASSFAGSSSYNSPLHF. In DNA form, the CDR3 reads TGTGCCAGCAGTTTTGCAGGGTCGAGCTCCTATAATTCACCCCTCCACTTT.

The CDR3 DNA reads as TGCGCCAGCAGCTTGGCCGGGGGGGCTGAAGCTTTCTTT. Its protein is CASSLAGGAEAFF. The chain has TRBV5-1 and TRBJ1-1; TRBD1 might be the D (5 bases). The CDR3 is 13 amino acids. V was shortened by 0 bases and J by 6 bases, with 9 bases between the two germline ends. CDR1 and CDR2 from the germline V gene are SGHRS and YFSETQ. Based on the CDR3 plus reference TRBV5-1 and TRBJ1-1, the full variable domain is KAGVTQTPRYLIKTRGQQVTLSCSPISGHRSVSWYQQTPGQGLQFLFEYFSETQRNKGNFPGRFSGRQFSNSRSEMNVSTLELGDSALYLCASSLAGGAEAFFGQGTRLTVV.

This chain links TRBV7-8 with TRBJ2-5, with D possibly being TRBD1 or TRBD2 (6 bases each). CDR1 and CDR2 from the germline V gene are SGHVS and FQNEAQ. The V end lost 5 bases, the J end lost 3 bases, and 19 bases lay between the germline ends. CDR3 length: 16 amino acids. CDR3 DNA sequence: TGTGCCAGCAGCGCCTTGGGGTGGGGGGCCGAAGAGACCCAGTACTTC. This sequence encodes CASSALGWGAEETQYF. The full variable domain, with the rest looked up from reference TRBV7-8 and TRBJ2-5, is GAGVSQSPRYKVAKRGQDVALRCDPISGHVSLFWYQQALGQGPEFLTYFQNEAQLDKSGLPSDRFFAERPEGSVSTLKIQRTQQEDSAVYLCASSALGWGAEETQYFGPGTRLLVL.

The chain employs TRBV19 and TRBJ1-5; 7 bases match TRBD1. The CDR3 extends over 17 amino acids. The ends lost 5 bases at V and 0 bases at J; junction bases unmatched: 10. Germline V gives CDR1 LNHDA, CDR2 SQIVND (reference sequence). The CDR3, as DNA: TGTGCCAGTAGTCCCCGGGGGACAGCTTATAGCAATCAGCCCCAGCATTTT. Encoded protein: CASSPRGTAYSNQPQHF.

This sequence joins TRBV27 and TRBJ1-6, with 7 nucleotides matching TRBD1. From germline, CDR1 is MNHEY and CDR2 SMNVEV (reference sequence). The CDR3 consists of 14 residues. V was pared by 3 bases and J by 7 bases, with 3 bases of the junction left unmatched. Here the CDR3 reads CASSFLQGNSPLHF. The DNA for the CDR3 is TGTGCCAGCAGTTTTCTACAGGGGAATTCACCCCTCCACTTT.

The chain carries TRBV10-3 and TRBJ1-1; D is possibly TRBD1 (5 bases). The CDR3 sequence is 16 residues long. Germline V gene sequence: CDR1 ENHRY, CDR2 SYGVKD. Trimming removed 7 bases from V and 4 bases from J, with 22 bases in between. The CDR3 nucleotides read TGTGCCATCACCTCGGGACCGGCGACCTTGGGCACTGAAGCTTTCTTT. This translates into CAITSGPATLGTEAFF.

This sequence joins TRBV11-2 and TRBJ2-1; TRBD2 matches 8 bases. The germline V gene has CDR1 SGHAT and CDR2 FQNNGV. The ends lost 2 bases at V and 0 bases at J; junction bases unmatched: 3. There are 16 residues in the CDR3. The CDR3, as DNA: TGTGCCAGCAGCTTATTGCGGGGGGCCTCCTACAATGAGCAGTTCTTC. Amino acids: CASSLLRGASYNEQFF. The variable domain in full, completed from reference TRBV11-2 and TRBJ2-1, reads EAGVAQSPRYKIIEKRQSVAFWCNPISGHATLYWYQQILGQGPKLLIQFQNNGVVDDSQLPKDRFSAERLKGVDSTLKIQPAKLEDSAVYLCASSLLRGASYNEQFFGPGTRLTVL.

This rearrangement joins TRBV7-2 to TRBJ2-2; D is uncertain. V lost 2 bases to trimming and J lost 0 bases, with 13 bases between them. CDR3 length: 17 residues. The germline V gene encodes CDR1 SGHTA and CDR2 FQGNSA. This chain's CDR3 is CASSLSLLYSNTGELFF. DNA for the CDR3: TGTGCCAGCAGCTTATCTCTTCTCTATTCGAACACCGGGGAGCTGTTTTTT.

This chain joins TRBV11-3 and TRBJ1-1; D gene uncertain. Germline V gene sequence: CDR1 SGHNT, CDR2 YENEEA. CDR3 size: 14 residues. Between the trimmed V and J ends, which lost 5 bases and 3 bases, there was a span of 13 bases. In nucleotides, the CDR3 is TGTGCCAGCAGCCCTGTTTGGCCCTACACTGAAGCTTTCTTT. Protein sequence: CASSPVWPYTEAFF.

V usage is TRBV29-1 and J usage is TRBJ1-2, with TRBD1 matching 8 bases. Germline CDR1 SQVTM, CDR2 ANQGSEA. The CDR3 length is 13 residues. V lost 5 bases and J lost 5; bases outside the gene matches: 7. The CDR3 protein is CSVTRTGMYGYTF. The CDR3 nucleotides read TGCAGCGTTACTAGGACAGGGATGTATGGCTACACCTTC. The variable domain in full, with the rest retrieved from reference TRBV29-1 and TRBJ1-2, is SAVISQKPSRDICQRGTSLTIQCQVDSQVTMMFWYRQQPGQSLTLIATANQGSEATYESGFVIDKFPISRPNLTFSTLTVSNMSPEDSSIYLCSVTRTGMYGYTFGSGTRLTVV.

The chain is built from TRBV6-1 and TRBJ1-6, with D maybe TRBD1 (5 bases). Per germline, CDR1 MNHNS and CDR2 SASEGT. CDR3 length: 21 amino acids. Trimming shortened V by 1 base and J by 0 bases, and 22 bases separated the two germline ends. The CDR3 loop is CASSEGGWDGRLSSYNSPLHF. The DNA for the CDR3 is TGTGCCAGCAGTGAAGGGGGCTGGGACGGCAGATTAAGCTCCTATAATTCACCCCTCCACTTT.

CDR3 sequence reads: CASSVGEGGMETQYF. In DNA, the CDR3 is TGTGCCAGCAGCGTAGGGGAAGGGGGCATGGAGACCCAGTACTTC. The chain uses TRBV9 and TRBJ2-5, with TRBD1 identical over 7 bases. Unmatched junction bases numbered 7, after V lost 0 bases and J lost 5 bases. From germline, CDR1 is SGDLS and CDR2 YYNGEE. The length of the CDR3 is 15 residues.

This clone has a single count. The chain joins TRBV19 to TRBJ2-5; the D is unclear. Germline CDR1 is LNHDA and CDR2 is SQIVND (reference sequence). This CDR3 is 13 amino acids long. V lost 3 bases and J 2 bases, leaving 7 bases between the germline ends. Here the CDR3 reads CASSMQEQETQYF. The CDR3 DNA reads TGTGCCAGTAGTATGCAGGAGCAAGAGACCCAGTACTTC.

The CDR3 DNA is TGTGCCAGCAGTTTAGGGGGACAGCTCTATGGCTACACCTTC. Translation gives CASSLGGQLYGYTF. The chain couples TRBV28 to TRBJ1-2, with 7 nucleotides matching TRBD1. Trimming at V came to 2 bases and at J to 4 bases, leaving 4 bases not matched to a gene. CDR3 size: 14 residues. Germline CDR1 reads MDHEN; CDR2 reads SYDVKM.

V gene TRBV7-2 combines with J gene TRBJ1-2; D ambiguous. The V end lost 1 base, the J end lost 2 bases, and 8 bases lay between the germline ends. CDR1 is SGHTA, CDR2 FQGNSA, per germline. The CDR3 sequence is 14 residues long. Here the CDR3 DNA reads TGTGCCAGCAGCTTAGAGGCACAGAACTATGGCTACACCTTC. Its translation is CASSLEAQNYGYTF.

This chain connects TRBV10-1 to TRBJ2-2; TRBD2 might be the D (5 bases). This CDR3 is built from 12 residues. Trimming removed 9 bases from V and 5 bases from J, with 10 bases in between. CDR1 is WNHNN and CDR2 is SYGVQD in the germline V gene (reference sequence). The CDR3 DNA follows: TGCGCCAGTCAAGGAGGTACCGGGGAGCTGTTTTTT. Encoded protein: CASQGGTGELFF.

The chain links TRBV21-1 to TRBJ1-6; TRBD1, as called in the table, went unchecked against the DNA. TRBV21-1 is marked as a pseudogene. The CDR3 spans 15 residues. CDR3 in amino acids: CASSNDRGWGSPLHF. CDR3 bases: TGTGCCAGCAGCAACGACAGGGGATGGGGATCACCCCTCCACTTT.

The chain combines TRBV2 with TRBJ2-1; 9 bases agree with TRBD2. Germline loops: CDR1 SNHLY, CDR2 FYNNEI. V was pared by 8 bases and J by 7 bases, with 15 bases of the junction left unmatched. The length of the CDR3 is 16 residues. CDR3 amino acids: CASAPPRAGGGNEQFF. CDR3 sequence (DNA): TGTGCCAGCGCCCCCCCTCGCGCGGGGGGGGGAAATGAGCAGTTCTTC.

DNA for the CDR3: TGTGCCAGCAGTTCACTCGGGACAGTTTCTAATACGCAGTATTTT. It is translated as CASSSLGTVSNTQYF. The rearrangement uses TRBV28 and TRBJ2-3, with TRBD1 matching 7 bases. The V and J ends lost 4 bases and 7 bases, in that order; junction bases with no gene match: 11. The CDR3 spans 15 residues. CDR1 and CDR2 from the germline V gene are MDHEN and SYDVKM.